Listed below are T cell receptor beta chains from one sample, sequenced in a study of T cell responses to AZD1222 COVID-19 vaccine. Libraries were prepared by immunoSEQ multiplex PCR; TCRdb keeps only in-frame clonotypes and omits some of them. The profile shows about 99,000 clones, 85% to 95% of them singletons. Sample: peripheral blood, taken on day 0 of AZD1222 vaccination. The receptors were gathered from an adult in good health. The CDR3 runs from the conserved cysteine through the conserved F or W. Size tells how often a clone was seen (once, few, many) or the class of an expanded clone, and some rows leave it out.

j_gene	v_gene	abundance	CDR3aa
TRBJ2-5	TRBV7-3	.	CASSPGLAGTQETQYF
TRBJ1-4	TRBV5-1	once	CASSNQPGTNEKLFF
TRBJ1-5	TRBV28	.	CASSTYLLGFNQPQHF
TRBJ2-3	TRBV6-6	.	CASRTGRPRGDTQYF
TRBJ2-1	TRBV3-1/TRBV3-2	.	CASSPTEGYGLNEQFF
TRBJ2-1	TRBV7-2	once	CASSLGGRVNEQFF
TRBJ1-5	TRBV28	.	CASSLTGYQPQHF
TRBJ1-4	TRBV6-5	.	CASSYVRGTTNEKLFF
TRBJ1-4	TRBV5-1	.	CASSSLTGTNEKLFF
TRBJ2-1	TRBV2	.	CASRQLAGSTYNEQFF
TRBJ1-5	TRBV5-4	.	CASSGRTGDSQPQHF
TRBJ2-3	TRBV7-7	once	CASSRDPSTDTQYF
TRBJ2-5	TRBV10-2	.	CASRRGPKETQYF
TRBJ2-2	TRBV5-6	.	CASSPYRGTGELFF
TRBJ1-4	TRBV7-2	.	CASSLNGPYGPTNEKLFF
TRBJ2-1	TRBV7-6	.	CASSFGLSSYNEQFF
TRBJ1-5	TRBV19	.	CASSIIRNNQPQHF
TRBJ1-4	TRBV4-1	.	CASSLLRTDNEKLFF
TRBJ1-1	TRBV2	.	CASSESRGSTEAFF
TRBJ2-2	TRBV6-4	.	CASSEEATNTGELFF
TRBJ1-1	TRBV2	.	CASSEGPYLEDTEAFF
TRBJ2-1	TRBV28	few	CASTDSGRPSSYNEQFF
TRBJ2-7	TRBV19	.	CASKGAESSYEQYF
TRBJ1-1	TRBV30	once	CAWSEGQASIMNTEAFF
TRBJ1-1	TRBV18	.	CASSDRVEGTEAFF
TRBJ2-2	TRBV28	.	CASYPGPKSANTGELFF
TRBJ1-4	TRBV18	once	CASYEERATNEKLFF
TRBJ2-1	TRBV5-4	once	CASSFNREGTNEQFF
TRBJ1-1	TRBV18	.	CASSDRGPTEAFF
TRBJ1-4	TRBV4-2	.	CASSQVGGPLEKLFF
TRBJ2-2	TRBV5-6	.	CASIRSGRFGELFF
TRBJ1-4	TRBV4-2	.	CASSQVRGNNEKLFF
TRBJ1-2	TRBV6-5	.	CASSYIPTVYGYTF
TRBJ1-1	TRBV28	.	CASSLWGGNTEAFF
TRBJ1-2	TRBV30	.	CAWSEERGYTF
TRBJ1-6	TRBV5-8	.	CASFRAPGSSSYNSPLHF
TRBJ2-7	TRBV28	.	CASDAGTGTYEQYF
TRBJ1-1	TRBV5-8	.	CASSVGGNTEAFF
TRBJ2-7	TRBV14	.	CASSQSNGPSYEQYF
TRBJ2-2	TRBV19	.	CASSGATSGSGELFF
TRBJ2-7	TRBV29-1	.	CSVMWTYEQYF
TRBJ1-2	TRBV3-1/TRBV3-2	.	CASSQGQTGYTF
TRBJ2-3	TRBV5-8	.	CASSPDGYGTDTQYF
TRBJ2-1	TRBV5-1	.	CASSSDRPNEQFF
TRBJ2-1	TRBV24-1	.	CATSGTLGSGRSLYNEQFF
TRBJ1-3	TRBV6-5	.	CATAGGRSGNTIYF
TRBJ1-1	TRBV5-1	.	CASSATLGDTEAFF
TRBJ2-7	TRBV11-1	.	CASSFYRDGSYEQYF
TRBJ1-6	TRBV6-1	.	CASSDQTAHSPLHF
TRBJ2-3	TRBV6-6	.	CASTPGTVTDTQYF
TRBJ2-2	TRBV4-3	.	CASSQVVSGQNTGELFF
TRBJ1-6	TRBV7-3	.	CASSSTGRNSPLHF
TRBJ1-4	TRBV20-1	.	CSASPQGKLFF